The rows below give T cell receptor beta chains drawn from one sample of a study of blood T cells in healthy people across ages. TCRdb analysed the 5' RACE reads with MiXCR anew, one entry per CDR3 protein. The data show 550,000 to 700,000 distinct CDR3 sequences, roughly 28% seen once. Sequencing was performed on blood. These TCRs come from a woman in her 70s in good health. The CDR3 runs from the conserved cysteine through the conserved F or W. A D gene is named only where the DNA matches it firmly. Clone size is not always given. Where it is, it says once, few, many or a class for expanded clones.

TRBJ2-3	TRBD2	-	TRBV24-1	TGTGCCACCAGTTGGAGCGGGGAAAGACCTAGCACAGATACGCAGTATTTT	CATSWSGERPSTDTQYF
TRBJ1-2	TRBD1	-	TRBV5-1	TGCGCCAGCAGGCAAGGGACAGGGGACCGCTGTGGCTACACCTTC	CASRQGTGDRCGYTF
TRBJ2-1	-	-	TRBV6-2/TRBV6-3	TGTGCCTCGTGCCAAGGGGGGCCTTTCGGGGAGCAGTTCTTC	CASCQGGPFGEQFF
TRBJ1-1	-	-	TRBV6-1	TGTGCCAGCACTCTAGGTGGACAGATCAACACTGAAGCTTTCTTT	CASTLGGQINTEAFF
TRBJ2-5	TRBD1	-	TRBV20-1	TGCAGTGCTAGTTACAGGGGCCAAGAGACCCAGTACTTC	CSASYRGQETQYF
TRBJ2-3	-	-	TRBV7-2	TGTGCCAGCACGTCTCTCGGCGGTTTTAGGGTATATTTT	CASTSLGGFRVYF
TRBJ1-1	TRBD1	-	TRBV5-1	TGCGCCAGCGGCCCTGGACAGGGGTGGACTGAAGCTTTCTTT	CASGPGQGWTEAFF
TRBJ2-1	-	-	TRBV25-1	TGTGCCAGCAGCTGGACTCGCAATGAGCAGTTCTTC	CASSWTRNEQFF
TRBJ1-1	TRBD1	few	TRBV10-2	TGCGCCAGCACCAAGACAGGGAGAGACACTGAAGCTTTCTTT	CASTKTGRDTEAFF
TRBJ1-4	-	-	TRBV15	TGTGCCACCAGTCTAGAGACAGTTCATGAAAAACTGTTTTTT	CATSLETVHEKLFF
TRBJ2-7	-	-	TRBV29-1	TGCGGCGTTGTGGCGGGCAGGGGTGAGAACGAGCAGTACTTC	CGVVAGRGENEQYF
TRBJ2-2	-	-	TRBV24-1	TGTGCCACCAGTCAAAGTTTCACCGGGGAGCTGTTTTTT	CATSQSFTGELFF
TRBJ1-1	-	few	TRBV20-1	TGCAGTGCTCCTTGGGGGGCTACTGAAGCTTTCTTT	CSAPWGATEAFF
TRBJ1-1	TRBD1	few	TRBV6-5	TGTGCCAGCACCTCATACAGGGGTATAACTGAAGCTTTCTTT	CASTSYRGITEAFF
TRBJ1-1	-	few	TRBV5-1	TGCGCCAGCCTCCCGGAGTCAGGCCGAAGCACTGAAGCTTTCTTT	CASLPESGRSTEAFF
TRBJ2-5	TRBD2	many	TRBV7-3	TGTGCCAGCAGCTTCGCGGGGGGTGTGGTAGAGACCCAGTACTTC	CASSFAGGVVETQYF
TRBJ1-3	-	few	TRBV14	TGTGCCAGCAGCCAAGCGGGGGCACCCCTCTTCTCTGGAAACACCATATATTTT	CASSQAGAPLFSGNTIYF
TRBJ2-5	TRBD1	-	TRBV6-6	TGTGCCAGCAGTTACTCCACAGGGGAGAAGACCCAGTACTTC	CASSYSTGEKTQYF
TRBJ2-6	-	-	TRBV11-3	TGTGCCAGCAGCTCCGGACCGGGACCCTCTGGGGCCAACGTCCTGACTTTC	CASSSGPGPSGANVLTF
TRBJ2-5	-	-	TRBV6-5	TGTGCCAGCAGTTATTCCGGGACAGAGACCCAGTACTTC	CASSYSGTETQYF
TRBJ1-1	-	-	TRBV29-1	TGCAGCGTTGAAGTCGGTGGCAGACAGAACACTGAAGCTTTCTTT	CSVEVGGRQNTEAFF
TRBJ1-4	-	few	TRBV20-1	TGCAGTGCTAGGGATCCTGGAGGGTCCTTTGAAAAACTGTTTTTT	CSARDPGGSFEKLFF
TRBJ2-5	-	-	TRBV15	TGTGCCACCAGCGTAATCGGGGTGTTACAAGAGACCCAGTACTTC	CATSVIGVLQETQYF
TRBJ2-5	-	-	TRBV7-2	TGTGCCAGCAGCTTAGCGGGAGGGACCCAGGGGGGGACCCAGTACTTC	CASSLAGGTQGGTQYF
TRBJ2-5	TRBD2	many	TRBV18	TGTGCCAGCTCACCAAATCCCGGGAGGGAGACCCAGTACTTC	CASSPNPGRETQYF
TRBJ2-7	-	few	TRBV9	TGTGCCAGCAGCCTCCGACTAGGCTCCTACGAGCAGTACTTC	CASSLRLGSYEQYF
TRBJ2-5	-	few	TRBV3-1	TGTGCCAGCAGCCAAAATGACCAAGAGACCCAGTACTTC	CASSQNDQETQYF
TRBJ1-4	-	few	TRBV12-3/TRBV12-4	TGTGCCAGCAGTTTAAACTCTGAAAAACTGTTTTTT	CASSLNSEKLFF
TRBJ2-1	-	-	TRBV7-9	TGTGCCAGCAGCTTACAGTCCCCCCAGGAAAATGAGCAGTTCTTC	CASSLQSPQENEQFF
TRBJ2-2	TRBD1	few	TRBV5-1	TGCGCCAGCAGCGTAACACAGGGGGCCGGGGAGCTGTTTTTT	CASSVTQGAGELFF
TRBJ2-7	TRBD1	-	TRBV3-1	TGTGCCAGCAGCCAAAGGACAGGGTACTACGAGCAGTACTTC	CASSQRTGYYEQYF
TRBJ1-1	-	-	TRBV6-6	TGTGCCAGCAGTTACTCTTTGAACACTGAAGCTTTCTTT	CASSYSLNTEAFF
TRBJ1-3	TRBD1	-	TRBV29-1	TGCAGCGTCGGACAGGGAGCTGGAAACACCATATATTTT	CSVGQGAGNTIYF
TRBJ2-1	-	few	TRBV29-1	TGCAGCGTTGTGGGAGATCGTGAGCAGTTCTTC	CSVVGDREQFF
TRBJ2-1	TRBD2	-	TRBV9	TGTGCCAGCAGCGTAGGGGCGGGGGGACCACATGAGCAGTTCTTC	CASSVGAGGPHEQFF
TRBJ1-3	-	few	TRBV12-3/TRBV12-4	TGTGCCAGCAGTTATGACCTTTCTGGAAACACCATATATTTT	CASSYDLSGNTIYF
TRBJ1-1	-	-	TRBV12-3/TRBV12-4	TGTGCCAGCAGTTTTGGGGCAGGGTTGAACACTGAAGCTTTCTTT	CASSFGAGLNTEAFF
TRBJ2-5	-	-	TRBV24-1	TGTGCCACCAGTGATTCCTCGGACAGGGAGGGGGAGACCCAGTACTTC	CATSDSSDREGETQYF
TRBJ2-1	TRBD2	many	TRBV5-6	TGTGCCAGCAGCCCGACTAGCGGGGGGGCGGGGAATGAGCAGTTCTTC	CASSPTSGGAGNEQFF
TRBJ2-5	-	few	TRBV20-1	TGCAGTGCTAGTTTAGGAAACCAAGAGACCCAGTACTTC	CSASLGNQETQYF
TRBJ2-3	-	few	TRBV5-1	TGCGCCAGCAGTATCAAGCGGAACACAGATACGCAGTATTTT	CASSIKRNTDTQYF
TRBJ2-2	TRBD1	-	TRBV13	TGTGCCAGCAGCTCCTCCGACAGGGGGCATAACACCGGGGAGCTGTTTTTT	CASSSSDRGHNTGELFF
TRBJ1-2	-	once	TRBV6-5	TGTGCCAGCGGGAAAACGCCTAACTATGGCTACACCTTC	CASGKTPNYGYTF
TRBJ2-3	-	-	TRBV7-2	TGTGCCAGCAGCTTGGACGGTGATACGCAGTATTTT	CASSLDGDTQYF
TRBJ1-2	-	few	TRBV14	TGTGCCAGCAGCCAAGAAGGGTTTAGCGGGATCTATGGCTACACCTTC	CASSQEGFSGIYGYTF